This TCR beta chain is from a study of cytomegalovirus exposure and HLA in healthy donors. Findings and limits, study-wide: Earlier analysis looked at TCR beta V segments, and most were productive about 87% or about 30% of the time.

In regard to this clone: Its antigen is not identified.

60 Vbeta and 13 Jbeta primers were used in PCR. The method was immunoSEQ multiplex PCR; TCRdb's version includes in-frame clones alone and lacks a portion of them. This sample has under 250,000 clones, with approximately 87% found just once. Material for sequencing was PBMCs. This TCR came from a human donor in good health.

Here the CDR3 reads CASSPRQGAVTNEKLFF. The CDR3 nucleotides read TGTGCCAGCAGCCCCCGACAGGGGGCCGTTACTAATGAAAAACTGTTTTTT. J is TRBJ1-4 and V is TRBV7-9; 10 bases match TRBD1. Germline V gives CDR1 SEHNR, CDR2 FQNEAQ (reference sequence). The CDR3 loop spans 17 amino acids. V dropped 5 bases and J dropped 2; count of bases not matched to a gene: 8.